The TCR beta chain under discussion was sequenced for a study of shared clonotypes between healthy human individuals. TCRdb keeps only in-frame clones here, not all; method: immunoSEQ multiplex PCR. The sample contains about 480,000 clones, 75% to 85% of which appear only once. The CDR3 is 13 amino acids. In germline, CDR1 is SGHTA, CDR2 FQGTGA. Trimming took 2 bases from V and 5 from J, leaving 7 bases between them. The sample comprised PBMCs. The genes are TRBV7-3 and TRBJ2-1; D not resolved. The receptor was derived from a middle-aged woman in good health. Some clones in this sample may be carry-over from other donors' samples. CDR3 nucleotides: TGTGCCAGCAGCTTAGGCCAACACAATGAGCAGTTCTTC. This encodes CASSLGQHNEQFF.